Following are 12 T cell receptor beta chains from one sample sequenced in a study of shared clonotypes between healthy human individuals. Naive CD8 cells lacked CD45RO, underwent positive selection for CCR7 and left out terminally differentiated effector memory CD45RA+ cells. Libraries were prepared by immunoSEQ multiplex PCR; TCRdb keeps only in-frame clonotypes and omits some of them. The sample holds some 2,000,000 clones, around 96% seen once. The specimen was naive CD8+ T cells sorted from blood. The receptors originated from a man aged 18 to 35 in good health.

This chain uses TRBV7-9 with TRBJ2-1, with 13 bases lining up with TRBD2. The V and J ends lost 10 bases and 3 bases, in that order; junction bases with no gene match: 9. The germline gives CDR1 SEHNR, CDR2 FQNEAQ (reference sequence). The CDR3 runs to 16 residues. Here the CDR3 reads CATQSGLAGVYNEQFF. The DNA of the CDR3 is TGTGCCACTCAAAGCGGACTAGCGGGAGTCTACAATGAGCAGTTCTTC.

The CDR3 loop reads CAWSDGTTAGYTF. Written as DNA, the CDR3 is TGTGCCTGGAGTGACGGCACGACCGCCGGGTATACCTTC. The chain joins TRBV30 to TRBJ1-2; D unresolved. The V end was cut by 1 base, the J end by 14 bases, with 20 bases between. This CDR3 has 13 amino acids. From germline, CDR1 is GTSNPN and CDR2 SVGIG (reference sequence).

The J gene is TRBJ1-1, the V gene TRBV5-4; D gene ambiguous. Germline V gene data show CDR1 as SGHNT and CDR2 as YYREEE (reference sequence). V lost 5 bases, J lost 3 bases, and 23 bases lay in between. The CDR3 has 17 amino acids. DNA for the CDR3: TGTGCCAGCAGTGATGATGACACCTCTTTTTTCTACACTGAAGCTTTCTTT. This translates into CASSDDDTSFFYTEAFF.

V usage is TRBV4-3 and J usage is TRBJ2-7; D is possibly TRBD1 (5 bases). Germline V gene sequence: CDR1 LGHNA, CDR2 YSLEER. Trimming took 0 bases from V and 2 from J, leaving 11 bases between them. This CDR3 contains 15 residues. For the CDR3, the DNA is TGCGCCAGCAGCCAAGATTCAGGGTCGGCCTACGAGCAGTACTTC. This codes for CASSQDSGSAYEQYF.

This chain uses TRBV5-4 with TRBJ1-2; no definite D call. The CDR3 covers 16 residues. Trimming removed 0 bases from V and 2 bases from J, with 14 bases in between. Germline loops: CDR1 SGHNT, CDR2 YYREEE (reference sequence). CDR3 sequence: CASSLAGGDPNYGYTF. The CDR3 bases are TGTGCCAGCAGCTTGGCCGGCGGGGATCCCAACTATGGCTACACCTTC.

V and J are TRBV2 and TRBJ2-1; 10 nucleotides agree with TRBD2. Germline V gene data show CDR1 as SNHLY and CDR2 as FYNNEI. This CDR3 region has 17 residues. Trimming removed 3 bases from V and 3 bases from J; junction bases left unmatched: 8. CDR3 sequence (DNA): TGTGCCAGCAGTGATGTAGCAGCGGGAGGGATCTACAATGAGCAGTTCTTC. Encoded protein: CASSDVAAGGIYNEQFF.

The chain carries TRBV5-6 and TRBJ1-2, with D uncertain. The CDR3 has 15 amino acids. Germline CDR1 SGHDT, CDR2 YYEEEE. V was pared by 4 bases and J by 4 bases, with 17 bases between. CDR3 bases: TGTGCCAGCAGCCCGGAGGGCAGCCACCCCTATGGCTACACCTTC. Residues: CASSPEGSHPYGYTF.

The genes are TRBV7-9 and TRBJ2-2; a weak D match, TRBD2 (5 bases). Trimming cost V 6 bases and J 1 base, with 6 bases left between them. Germline V gene sequence: CDR1 SEHNR, CDR2 FQNEAQ (reference sequence). The CDR3 totals 13 residues. CDR3 loop: CASRRENTGELFF. The CDR3 region has the DNA TGTGCCAGCAGACGGGAGAACACCGGGGAGCTGTTTTTT.

About this clone itself: This sample also contains other DNA sequences that code for the same CDR3. Here the CDR3 DNA reads TGTGCCAGCAGCTTAGGAGGCGAGGAGGCTTTCTTT. Protein: CASSLGGEEAFF. The chain is built from TRBV7-6 and TRBJ1-1, with D unresolved. The CDR3 contains 12 residues. V lost 1 base and J 11 bases, leaving 11 bases between the germline ends. Germline assignment: CDR1 SGHVS and CDR2 FNYEAQ.

The V call is TRBV4-1, the J call TRBJ2-7; 9 bases map to TRBD1. Germline CDR1 MGHRA, CDR2 YSYEKL. The CDR3 runs to 14 residues. V dropped 6 bases and J dropped 7; count of bases not matched to a gene: 10. In DNA form, the CDR3 reads TGCGCCAGCAGGCCGACAGGGGGGTTGTTGGAGCAGTACTTC. It is translated as CASRPTGGLLEQYF.

The rearrangement uses TRBV30 and TRBJ2-7; possibly TRBD1 or TRBD2 for D (5 bases each). Germline CDR1 GTSNPN, CDR2 SVGIG (reference sequence). V lost 5 bases to trimming and J lost 0 bases, with 8 bases between them. The CDR3 is 12 amino acids. CDR3 protein: CAWRGYSYEQYF. CDR3 nucleotide sequence: TGTGCCTGGCGGGGCTACTCCTACGAGCAGTACTTC.

Note on this clone: Other DNA sequences within the sample encode an identical CDR3. The V gene is TRBV7-9, the J gene TRBJ2-7; D gene unclear. In germline, CDR1 is SEHNR, CDR2 FQNEAQ (reference sequence). The V and J ends lost 0 bases and 4 bases respectively, with 7 bases between them. The CDR3 covers 13 residues. In nucleotides, the CDR3 is TGTGCCAGCAGCTTAGCAAGCAGATACGAGCAGTACTTC. Residues: CASSLASRYEQYF.